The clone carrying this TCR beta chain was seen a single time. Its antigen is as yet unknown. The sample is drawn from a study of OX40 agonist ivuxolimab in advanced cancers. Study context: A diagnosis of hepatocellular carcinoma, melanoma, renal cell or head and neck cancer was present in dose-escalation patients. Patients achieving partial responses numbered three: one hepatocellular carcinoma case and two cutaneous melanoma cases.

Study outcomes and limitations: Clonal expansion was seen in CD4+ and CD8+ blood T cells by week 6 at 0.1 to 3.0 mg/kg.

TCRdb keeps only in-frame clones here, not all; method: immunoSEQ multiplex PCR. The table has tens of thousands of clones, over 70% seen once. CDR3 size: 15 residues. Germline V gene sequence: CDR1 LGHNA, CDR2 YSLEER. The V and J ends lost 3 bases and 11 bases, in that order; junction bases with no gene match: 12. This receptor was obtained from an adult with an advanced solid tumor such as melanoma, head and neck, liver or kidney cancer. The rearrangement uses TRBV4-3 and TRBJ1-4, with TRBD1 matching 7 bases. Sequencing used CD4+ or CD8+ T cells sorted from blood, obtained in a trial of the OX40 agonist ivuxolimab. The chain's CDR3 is CASSQVRDSPEKLFF. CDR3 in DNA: TGCGCCAGCAGCCAGGTCCGGGACAGCCCCGAGAAACTGTTTTTT.